This T cell receptor (beta chain) comes out of a study of cytomegalovirus exposure and HLA in healthy donors. Of note for this clone: What it binds is not known.

Trimming pared 0 bases from V and 7 bases from J, leaving 10 bases between. CDR1 is MGHRA, CDR2 YSYEKL, per germline. The CDR3 runs 13 residues. Donors showed nominal health when sampled, although they likely had unrecorded immune exposures. It was with 60 Vbeta and 13 Jbeta primers that the PCR ran. In the original workflow: In a later analysis, of some 80 million unique beta chains, about 10 million appeared in at least two donors. Some clones are missing from TCRdb's copy, which holds only in-frame ones; the method was immunoSEQ multiplex PCR. V and J calls plus clone size are reproduced from that table; the DNA served to infer D and trimming. The sample carries roughly 150,000 clones, around 81% recorded once. Study results and limitations: On later analysis, the bulk of CMV-associated TCR beta chains appeared to be HLA-restricted. In a later analysis, HLA-associated TCR beta chains were more clonally expanded than equally common others.

J is TRBJ2-7 and V is TRBV4-1; tentatively, D is TRBD1 (5 bases). The source of this sequence is a man aged 40-55 years in good health and CMV-seronegative. The specimen was PBMCs. CDR3 bases: TGCGCCAGCAGCCAAGAAAGATGGACAGAGCAGTACTTC. As protein: CASSQERWTEQYF.